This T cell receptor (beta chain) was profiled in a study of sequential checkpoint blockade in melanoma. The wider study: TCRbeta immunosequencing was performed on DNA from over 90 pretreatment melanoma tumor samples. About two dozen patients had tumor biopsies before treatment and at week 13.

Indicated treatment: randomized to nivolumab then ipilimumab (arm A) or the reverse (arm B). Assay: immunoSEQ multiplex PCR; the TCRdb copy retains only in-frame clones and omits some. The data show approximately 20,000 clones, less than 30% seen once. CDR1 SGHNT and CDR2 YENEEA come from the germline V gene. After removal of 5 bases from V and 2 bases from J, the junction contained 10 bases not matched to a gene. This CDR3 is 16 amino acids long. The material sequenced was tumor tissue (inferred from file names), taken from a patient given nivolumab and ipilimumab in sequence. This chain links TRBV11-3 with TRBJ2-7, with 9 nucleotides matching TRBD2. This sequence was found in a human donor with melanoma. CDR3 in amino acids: CASSRPAGGPTYEQYF. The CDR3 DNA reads TGTGCCAGCAGCCGTCCGGCGGGAGGGCCTACCTACGAGCAGTACTTC.